This TCR beta chain was sequenced during a study of blood T cell repertoires in COVID-19. Overall study: Whether acute or convalescent, the COVID-19 samples came from the United States, Italy and Spain. PBMCs, B-cell-depleted T cells, or T cells provided the cDNA or gDNA that made up the material.

How the authors handled the data: Estimated nucleated cell counts came from reference gene primer amplification. Sequenced by immunoSEQ multiplex PCR; TCRdb stores in-frame clones only, minus some. The DNA was the basis for D and trimming; V, J and clone size are from that table. The table lists about 120,000 clones, roughly four fifths of them singletons. V lost 8 bases and J 1 base, leaving 14 bases between the germline ends. Germline CDR1 reads SNHLY; CDR2 reads FYNNEI. CDR3 length: 14 amino acids. V and J are TRBV2 and TRBJ2-5; D remains unclear. The sequenced sample was peripheral blood. This sequence was found in a human donor in a cohort sampled during active COVID-19. CDR3 nucleotides: TGTGCCAGCTGTTCTCGGTCACCCCAAGAGACCCAGTACTTC. This encodes CASCSRSPQETQYF.